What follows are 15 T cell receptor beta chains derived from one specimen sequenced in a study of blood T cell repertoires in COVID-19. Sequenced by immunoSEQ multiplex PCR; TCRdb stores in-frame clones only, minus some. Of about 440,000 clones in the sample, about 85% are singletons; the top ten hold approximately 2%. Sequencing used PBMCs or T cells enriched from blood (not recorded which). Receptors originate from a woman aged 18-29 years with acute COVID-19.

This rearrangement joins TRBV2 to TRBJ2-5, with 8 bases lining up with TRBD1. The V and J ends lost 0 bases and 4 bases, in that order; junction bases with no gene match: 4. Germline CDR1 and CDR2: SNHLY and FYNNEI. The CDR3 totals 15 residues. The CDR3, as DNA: TGTGCCAGCAGTGAAGCCCGGACAGGGATAGAGACCCAGTACTTC. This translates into CASSEARTGIETQYF. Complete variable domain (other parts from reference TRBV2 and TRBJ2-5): EPEVTQTPSHQVTQMGQEVILRCVPISNHLYFYWYRQILGQKVEFLVSFYNNEISEKSEIFDDQFSVERPDGSNFTLKIRSTKLEDSAMYFCASSEARTGIETQYFGPGTRLLVL.

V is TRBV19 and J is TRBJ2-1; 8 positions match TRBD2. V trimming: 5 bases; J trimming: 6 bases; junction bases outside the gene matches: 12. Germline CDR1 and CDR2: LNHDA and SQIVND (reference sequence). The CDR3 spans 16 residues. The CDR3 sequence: CASSPPGLVSGNEQFF. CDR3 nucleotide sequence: TGTGCCAGTAGTCCCCCGGGACTAGTATCTGGCAATGAGCAGTTCTTC.

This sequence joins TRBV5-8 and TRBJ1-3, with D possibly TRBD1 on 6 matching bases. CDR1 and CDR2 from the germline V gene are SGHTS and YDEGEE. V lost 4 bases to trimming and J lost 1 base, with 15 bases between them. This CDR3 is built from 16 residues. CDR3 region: CASSDGITGSGNTIYF. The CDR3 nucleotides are TGTGCCAGCAGCGACGGGATTACAGGGTCTGGAAACACCATATATTTT.

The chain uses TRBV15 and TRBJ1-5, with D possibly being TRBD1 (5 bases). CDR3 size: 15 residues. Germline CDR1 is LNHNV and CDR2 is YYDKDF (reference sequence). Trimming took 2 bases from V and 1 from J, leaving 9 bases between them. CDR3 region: CATSRSGGSNQPQHF. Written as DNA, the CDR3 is TGTGCCACCAGCAGAAGCGGGGGAAGCAATCAGCCCCAGCATTTT.

The CDR3 spells CASSLDRNLNTEAFF. The CDR3 DNA is TGCGCCAGCAGCTTGGACAGAAATTTGAACACTGAAGCTTTCTTT. The J gene is TRBJ1-1, the V gene TRBV5-1; D ambiguous. Germline values: CDR1 SGHRS, CDR2 YFSETQ. CDR3 length equals 15 residues. Trimming cost V 0 bases and J 0 bases, with 9 bases left between them.

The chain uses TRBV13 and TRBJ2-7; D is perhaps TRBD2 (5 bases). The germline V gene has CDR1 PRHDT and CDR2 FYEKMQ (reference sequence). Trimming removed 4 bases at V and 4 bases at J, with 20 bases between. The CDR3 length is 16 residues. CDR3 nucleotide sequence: TGTGCCAGCAGCTCTCGGGAACGGGTTGGTCGATACGAGCAGTACTTC. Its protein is CASSSRERVGRYEQYF.

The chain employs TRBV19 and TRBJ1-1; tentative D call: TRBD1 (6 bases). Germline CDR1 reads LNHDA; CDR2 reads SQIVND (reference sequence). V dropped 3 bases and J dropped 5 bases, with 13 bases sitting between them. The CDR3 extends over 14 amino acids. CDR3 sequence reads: CASSMVQGGTEAFF. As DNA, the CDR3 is TGTGCCAGTAGTATGGTACAGGGTGGAACTGAAGCTTTCTTT.

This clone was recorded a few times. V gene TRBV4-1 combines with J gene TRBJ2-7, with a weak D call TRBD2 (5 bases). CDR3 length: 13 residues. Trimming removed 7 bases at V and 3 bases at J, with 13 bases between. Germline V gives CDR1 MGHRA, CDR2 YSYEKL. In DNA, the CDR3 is TGCGCCAGCAAAGGGCTAGCCGACTACGAGCAGTACTTC. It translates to CASKGLADYEQYF.

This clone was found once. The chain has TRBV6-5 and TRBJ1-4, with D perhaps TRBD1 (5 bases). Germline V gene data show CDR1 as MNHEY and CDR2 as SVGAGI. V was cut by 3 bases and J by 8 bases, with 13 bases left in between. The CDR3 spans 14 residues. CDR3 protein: CASSYNFRGEKLFF. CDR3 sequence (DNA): TGTGCCAGCAGTTATAATTTCCGGGGGGAAAAACTGTTTTTT.

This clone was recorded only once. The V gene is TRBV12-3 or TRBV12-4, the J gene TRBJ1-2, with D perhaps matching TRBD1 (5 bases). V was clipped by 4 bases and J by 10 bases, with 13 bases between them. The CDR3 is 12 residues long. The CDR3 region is CASSSAGGDYTF. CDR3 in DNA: TGTGCCAGCAGTTCCGCGGGGGGAGACTACACCTTC.

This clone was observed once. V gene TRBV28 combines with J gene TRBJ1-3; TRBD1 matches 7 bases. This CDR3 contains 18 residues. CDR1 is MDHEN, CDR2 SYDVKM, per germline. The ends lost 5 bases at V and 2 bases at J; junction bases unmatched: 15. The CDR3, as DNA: TGTGCCAGCAGTGCGAAGGGGGACAGAGTTATGCCTGGAAACACCATATATTTT. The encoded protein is CASSAKGDRVMPGNTIYF.

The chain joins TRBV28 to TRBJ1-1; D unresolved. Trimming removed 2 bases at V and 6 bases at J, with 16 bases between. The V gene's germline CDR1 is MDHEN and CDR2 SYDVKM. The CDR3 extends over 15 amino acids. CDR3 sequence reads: CASSLRFTRGPEAFF. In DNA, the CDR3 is TGTGCCAGCAGTTTACGATTCACCAGAGGCCCTGAAGCTTTCTTT.

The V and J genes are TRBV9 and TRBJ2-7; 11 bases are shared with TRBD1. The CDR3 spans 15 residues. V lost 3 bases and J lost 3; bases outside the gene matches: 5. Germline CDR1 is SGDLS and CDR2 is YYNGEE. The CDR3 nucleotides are TGTGCCAGCAGCGCATTCGGGACAGGGGGCTACGAGCAGTACTTC. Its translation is CASSAFGTGGYEQYF.

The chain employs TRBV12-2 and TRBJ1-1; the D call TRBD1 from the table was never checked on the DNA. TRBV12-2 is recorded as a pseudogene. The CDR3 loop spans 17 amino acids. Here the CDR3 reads CASRLLDREIKNTEAFF. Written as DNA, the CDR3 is TGTGCAAGTCGCTTGTTAGACAGGGAGATCAAGAACACTGAAGCTTTCTTT.

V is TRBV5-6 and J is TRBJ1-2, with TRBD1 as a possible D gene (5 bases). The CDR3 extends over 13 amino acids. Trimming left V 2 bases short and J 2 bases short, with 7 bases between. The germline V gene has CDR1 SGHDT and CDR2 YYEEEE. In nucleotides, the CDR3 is TGTGCCAGCAGCTTAGCAGGGAACTATGGCTACACCTTC. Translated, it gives CASSLAGNYGYTF.